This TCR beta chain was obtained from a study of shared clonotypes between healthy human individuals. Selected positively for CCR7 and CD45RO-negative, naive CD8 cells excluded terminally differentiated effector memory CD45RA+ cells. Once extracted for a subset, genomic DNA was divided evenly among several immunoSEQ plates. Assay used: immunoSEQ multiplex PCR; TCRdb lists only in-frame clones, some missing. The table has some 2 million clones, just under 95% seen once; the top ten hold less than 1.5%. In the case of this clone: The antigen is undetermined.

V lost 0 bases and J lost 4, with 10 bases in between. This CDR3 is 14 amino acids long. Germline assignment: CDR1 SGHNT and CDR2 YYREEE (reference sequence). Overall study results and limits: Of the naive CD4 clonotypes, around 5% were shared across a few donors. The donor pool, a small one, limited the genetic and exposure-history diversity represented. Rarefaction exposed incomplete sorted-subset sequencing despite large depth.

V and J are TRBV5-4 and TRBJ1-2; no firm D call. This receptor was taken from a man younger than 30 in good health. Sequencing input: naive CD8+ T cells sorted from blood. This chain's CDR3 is CASSLAVSIYGYTF. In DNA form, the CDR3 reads TGTGCCAGCAGCTTGGCCGTCAGCATCTATGGCTACACCTTC.